Listed below are T cell receptor beta chains from one sample, sequenced in a study of control samples from healthy donors and cancer patients. Produced via immunoSEQ multiplex PCR; TCRdb's table is partial and in-frame only. This sample has about 100,000 clones, with more than 85% found just once. The sequenced material came from blood. The receptors shown here come from a woman aged 50 to 60 in good health. CDR3s include the opening cysteine and the closing phenylalanine or tryptophan. A D gene is named only where the DNA matches it firmly. Size is omitted from some rows. Given values are once, few, many or a class for expanded clones.

NA	TRBJ2-7	TRBD1	TRBV15	CATSRLQGASSYEQYF	TGTGCCACCAGCAGACTTCAGGGGGCGAGCTCCTACGAGCAGTACTTC
NA	TRBJ2-6	NA	TRBV2	CASSVEGSGANVLTF	TGTGCCAGCAGTGTAGAGGGCTCTGGGGCCAACGTCCTGACTTTC
NA	TRBJ2-2	NA	TRBV7-2	CASSLGLGASGELFF	TGTGCCAGCAGCTTAGGCCTCGGGGCGTCAGGGGAGCTGTTTTTT
NA	TRBJ1-3	NA	TRBV6-5	CASRRGRNSGNTIYF	TGTGCCAGCAGGCGGGGACGGAACTCTGGAAACACCATATATTTT
NA	TRBJ2-5	TRBD2	TRBV25-1	CASSEALGASGRETQYF	TGTGCCAGCAGTGAAGCCCTAGGGGCTAGCGGGAGAGAGACCCAGTACTTC
NA	TRBJ1-5	NA	TRBV11-2	CASSLREGQRVGHF	TGTGCCAGCAGCTTAAGAGAGGGTCAAAGGGTTGGTCATTTT
NA	TRBJ2-7	TRBD1	TRBV2	CASPTPDRGYEQYF	TGTGCCAGCCCGACGCCGGACAGGGGCTACGAGCAGTACTTC
NA	TRBJ1-3	NA	TRBV7-6	CASSLGGGGSGNTIYF	TGTGCCAGCAGCTTAGGCGGGGGGGGATCTGGAAACACCATATATTTT
once	TRBJ1-1	NA	TRBV12-5	CASGGRQNTEAFF	TGTGCTAGTGGGGGACGACAGAACACTGAAGCTTTCTTT
NA	TRBJ1-4	TRBD1	TRBV19	CASSIYGTGTLATNEKLFF	TGTGCCAGTAGTATCTACGGGACAGGGACACTTGCAACTAATGAAAAACTGTTTTTT
few	TRBJ2-7	NA	TRBV5-6	CASSLNTAYEQYF	TGTGCCAGCAGCTTGAATACAGCCTACGAGCAGTACTTC
NA	TRBJ1-2	NA	TRBV29-1	CSVEDSLGISSGYTF	TGCAGCGTTGAAGATTCGCTAGGAATCAGCTCTGGCTACACCTTC
NA	TRBJ2-4	TRBD2	TRBV13	CASSSTSEPLNIQYF	TGTGCCAGCAGCTCTACTAGCGAACCTCTAAACATTCAGTACTTC
NA	TRBJ2-1	TRBD1	TRBV5-1	CASTSGQGYNEQFF	TGCGCCAGCACCTCGGGACAGGGCTACAATGAGCAGTTCTTC
NA	TRBJ2-1	TRBD2	TRBV7-2	CASRGLADDEQFF	TGTGCCAGCAGGGGACTAGCGGACGATGAGCAGTTCTTC
NA	TRBJ1-2	NA	TRBV18	CASSQTPTGSKGYTF	TGTGCCAGCTCACAAACCCCGACAGGCTCGAAAGGCTACACCTTC
NA	TRBJ1-2	NA	TRBV18	CASSPGGSYGYTF	TGTGCCAGCTCACCAGGAGGGAGCTATGGCTACACCTTC
NA	TRBJ1-1	NA	TRBV7-2	CASSPLLGDTEAFF	TGTGCCAGCAGCCCCCTTTTGGGTGACACTGAAGCTTTCTTT
NA	TRBJ1-4	NA	TRBV18	CASSSRTATNEKLFF	TGTGCCAGCTCAAGCCGGACAGCTACTAATGAAAAACTGTTTTTT
few	TRBJ1-5	NA	TRBV19	CASSDVGNQPQHF	TGTGCCAGTAGTGACGTAGGGAATCAGCCCCAGCATTTT
NA	TRBJ2-4	NA	TRBV27	CASSDLVAKNIQYF	TGTGCCAGCAGCGACCTTGTAGCCAAAAACATTCAGTACTTC
NA	TRBJ2-3	TRBD2	TRBV5-4	CASSKSLAGGTDTQYF	TGTGCCAGCAGCAAATCTCTAGCGGGGGGGACAGATACGCAGTATTTT
NA	TRBJ2-6	NA	TRBV6-5	CASSWISSGANVLTF	TGTGCCAGCAGTTGGATAAGCTCTGGGGCCAACGTCCTGACTTTC
once	TRBJ2-1	TRBD1	TRBV7-9	CASSLPRDRGMNEQFF	TGTGCCAGCAGCCTACCCCGGGACAGGGGAATGAATGAGCAGTTCTTC
NA	TRBJ2-3	TRBD1	TRBV19	CATSDRGTDTQYF	TGTGCCACCTCGGACAGGGGCACAGATACGCAGTATTTT
NA	TRBJ1-6	TRBD1	TRBV6-5	CASSYSGQGIGSPLHF	TGTGCCAGCAGTTACTCCGGACAGGGGATAGGTTCACCCCTCCACTTT
NA	TRBJ2-5	TRBD1	TRBV29-1	CSVGGQGKGVFQETQYF	TGCAGCGTTGGAGGACAGGGGAAGGGGGTTTTCCAAGAGACCCAGTACTTC
NA	TRBJ2-3	TRBD2	TRBV6-5	CASRGGWMVTDTQYF	TGTGCCAGCAGGGGGGGGTGGATGGTCACAGATACGCAGTATTTT
NA	TRBJ2-3	NA	TRBV30	CAWTGGGVVTDTQYF	TGTGCCTGGACTGGGGGCGGGGTAGTCACAGATACGCAGTATTTT
NA	TRBJ2-5	TRBD2	TRBV11-1	CASSFRGVQETQYF	TGTGCCAGCAGCTTCCGGGGGGTCCAAGAGACCCAGTACTTC
NA	TRBJ1-1	TRBD1	TRBV18	CASSPQKQGQNTEAFF	TGTGCCAGCTCACCCCAGAAACAGGGGCAGAACACTGAAGCTTTCTTT
NA	TRBJ2-1	NA	TRBV9	CASSGRKGPGNEQFF	TGTGCCAGCAGCGGTCGGAAAGGGCCGGGCAATGAGCAGTTCTTC
NA	TRBJ2-5	TRBD2	TRBV7-9	CASSLGSRAPSGGKETQYF	TGTGCCAGCAGCTTAGGGTCCAGAGCCCCTAGCGGGGGGAAAGAGACCCAGTACTTC
NA	TRBJ2-1	NA	TRBV7-3	CASSPGGAARNEQFF	TGTGCCAGCAGCCCCGGGGGAGCCGCGAGGAATGAGCAGTTCTTC
NA	TRBJ1-3	NA	TRBV5-4	CASSHPTAPSGNTIYF	TGTGCCAGCAGCCATCCGACAGCACCCTCTGGAAACACCATATATTTT
NA	TRBJ1-4	NA	TRBV7-8	CASSLGGTLNEKLFF	TGTGCCAGCAGCTTAGGAGGGACCCTTAATGAAAAACTGTTTTTT
NA	TRBJ2-5	NA	TRBV19	CASGGYQETQYF	TGTGCCAGCGGGGGCTACCAAGAGACCCAGTACTTC
NA	TRBJ1-5	TRBD1	TRBV6-4	CASNDRGEQPQHF	TGTGCCAGCAATGACAGGGGTGAGCAGCCCCAGCATTTT
NA	TRBJ2-7	NA	TRBV3-1/TRBV3-2	CASSQVFRGPYEQYF	TGTGCCAGCAGCCAAGTATTCAGGGGTCCCTACGAGCAGTACTTC
NA	TRBJ2-6	NA	TRBV7-8	CASSSPGVSSSSGANVLTF	TGTGCCAGCAGCTCCCCGGGGGTTTCGTCTAGCTCTGGGGCCAACGTCCTGACTTTC
NA	TRBJ1-4	NA	TRBV18	CASSLNEKLFF	TGTGCCAGCTCACTGAATGAAAAACTGTTTTTT
NA	TRBJ2-4	NA	TRBV18	CASSSGAGIHLAKNIQYF	TGTGCCAGCTCCTCGGGGGCAGGTATTCACCTAGCCAAAAACATTCAGTACTTC
NA	TRBJ2-7	NA	TRBV7-3	CASSLNQGLHEQYF	TGTGCCAGCAGCTTAAATCAGGGTTTGCACGAGCAGTACTTC
NA	TRBJ1-1	NA	TRBV5-4	CASSPLPVPEAFF	TGTGCCAGCAGCCCCTTGCCCGTCCCTGAAGCTTTCTTT
NA	TRBJ1-6	TRBD1	TRBV5-1	CASSLDGRGHSPLHF	TGCGCCAGCAGCTTGGATGGCAGGGGGCATTCACCCCTCCACTTT
NA	TRBJ1-4	NA	TRBV24-1	CATTPGGEKLFF	TGTGCCACTACTCCCGGGGGAGAAAAACTGTTTTTT
NA	TRBJ2-1	TRBD2	TRBV5-1	CASSFATSAYNEQFF	TGCGCCAGCAGCTTTGCTACTAGCGCCTACAATGAGCAGTTCTTC
NA	TRBJ1-2	NA	TRBV6-5	CASSFSGDGYTF	TGTGCCAGCAGCTTCTCGGGGGACGGCTACACCTTC
NA	TRBJ2-6	NA	TRBV12-3/TRBV12-4	CASSLSGANVLTF	TGTGCCAGCAGTTTATCTGGGGCCAACGTCCTGACTTTC
NA	TRBJ2-5	NA	TRBV25-1	CASSVGAPRETQYF	TGTGCCAGCAGTGTGGGGGCGCCCAGGGAGACCCAGTACTTC
NA	TRBJ1-1	NA	TRBV24-1	CATSDSHNTEAFF	TGTGCCACCAGTGATTCGCATAACACTGAAGCTTTCTTT
NA	TRBJ1-5	NA	TRBV18	CASSPGEVGNQPQHF	TGTGCCAGCTCACCAGGGGAAGTAGGCAATCAGCCCCAGCATTTT
few	TRBJ1-1	TRBD1	TRBV27	CASSLLQGVPPGEAFF	TGTGCCAGCAGTTTACTACAGGGGGTGCCGCCGGGTGAAGCTTTCTTT
NA	TRBJ1-1	NA	TRBV7-2	CASSPGRENTEAFF	TGTGCCAGCAGCCCGGGACGGGAGAACACTGAAGCTTTCTTT
few	TRBJ2-1	NA	TRBV3-1/TRBV3-2	CASGGSVREQFF	TGTGCCAGCGGGGGGAGTGTCCGGGAGCAGTTCTTC